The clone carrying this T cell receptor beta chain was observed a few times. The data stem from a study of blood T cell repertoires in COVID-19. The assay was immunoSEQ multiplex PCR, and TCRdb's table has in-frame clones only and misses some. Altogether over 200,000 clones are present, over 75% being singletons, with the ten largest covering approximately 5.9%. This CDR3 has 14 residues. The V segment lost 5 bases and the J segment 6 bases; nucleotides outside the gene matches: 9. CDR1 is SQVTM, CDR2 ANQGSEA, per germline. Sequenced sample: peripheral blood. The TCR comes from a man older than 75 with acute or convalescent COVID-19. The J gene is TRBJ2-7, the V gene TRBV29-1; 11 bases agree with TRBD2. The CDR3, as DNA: TGCAGCGTTTCTAGCGGGAGGTCTCAGTCCGAGCAGTACTTC. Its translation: CSVSSGRSQSEQYF.